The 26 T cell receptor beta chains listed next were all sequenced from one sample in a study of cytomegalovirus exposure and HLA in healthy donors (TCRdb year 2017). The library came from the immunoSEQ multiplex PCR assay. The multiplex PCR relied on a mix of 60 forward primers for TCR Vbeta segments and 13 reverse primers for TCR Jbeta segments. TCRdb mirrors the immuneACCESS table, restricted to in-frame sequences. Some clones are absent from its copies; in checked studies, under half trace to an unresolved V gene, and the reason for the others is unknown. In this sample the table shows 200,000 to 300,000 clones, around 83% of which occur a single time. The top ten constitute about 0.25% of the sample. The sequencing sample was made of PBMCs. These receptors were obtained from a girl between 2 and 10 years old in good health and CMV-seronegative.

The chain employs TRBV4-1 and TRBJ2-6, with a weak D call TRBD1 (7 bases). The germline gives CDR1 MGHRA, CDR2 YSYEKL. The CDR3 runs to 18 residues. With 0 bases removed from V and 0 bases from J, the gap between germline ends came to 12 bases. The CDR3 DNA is TGCGCCAGCAGCCAAGATAACAGGGGACTCTCTGGGGCCAACGTCCTGACTTTC. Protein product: CASSQDNRGLSGANVLTF.

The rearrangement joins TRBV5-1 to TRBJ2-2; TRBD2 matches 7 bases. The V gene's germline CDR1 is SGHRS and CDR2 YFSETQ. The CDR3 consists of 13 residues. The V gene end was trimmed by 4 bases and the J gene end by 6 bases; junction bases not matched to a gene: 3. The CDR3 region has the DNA TGCGCCAGCAGCGGACTAGAACCCGGGGAGCTGTTTTTT. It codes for CASSGLEPGELFF.

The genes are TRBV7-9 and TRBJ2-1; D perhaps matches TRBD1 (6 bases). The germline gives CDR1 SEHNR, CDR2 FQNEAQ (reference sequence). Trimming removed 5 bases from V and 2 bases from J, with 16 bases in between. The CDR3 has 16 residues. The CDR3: CASSPSRQGPYNEQFF. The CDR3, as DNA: TGTGCCAGCAGCCCCTCCCGGCAGGGGCCCTACAATGAGCAGTTCTTC. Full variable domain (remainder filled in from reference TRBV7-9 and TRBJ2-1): DTGVSQNPRHKITKRGQNVTFRCDPISEHNRLYWYRQTLGQGPEFLTYFQNEAQLEKSRLLSDRFSAERPKGSFSTLEIQRTEQGDSAMYLCASSPSRQGPYNEQFFGPGTRLTVL.

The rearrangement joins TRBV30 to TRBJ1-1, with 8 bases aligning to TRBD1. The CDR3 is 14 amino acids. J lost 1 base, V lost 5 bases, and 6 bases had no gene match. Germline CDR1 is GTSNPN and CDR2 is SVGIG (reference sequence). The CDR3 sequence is CAWDRGKANTEAFF. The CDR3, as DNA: TGTGCCTGGGACAGGGGAAAGGCGAACACTGAAGCTTTCTTT. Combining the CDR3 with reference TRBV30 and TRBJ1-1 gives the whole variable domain SQTIHQWPATLVQPVGSPLSLECTVEGTSNPNLYWYRQAAGRGLQLLFYSVGIGQISSEVPQNLSASRPQDRQFILSSKKLLLSDSGFYLCAWDRGKANTEAFFGQGTRLTVV.

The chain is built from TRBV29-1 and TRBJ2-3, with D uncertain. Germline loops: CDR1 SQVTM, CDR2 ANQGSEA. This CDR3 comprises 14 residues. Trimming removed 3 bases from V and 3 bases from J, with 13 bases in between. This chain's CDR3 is CSVDSDRNTDTQYF. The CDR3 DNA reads TGCAGCGTTGACAGCGACCGAAATACAGATACGCAGTATTTT.

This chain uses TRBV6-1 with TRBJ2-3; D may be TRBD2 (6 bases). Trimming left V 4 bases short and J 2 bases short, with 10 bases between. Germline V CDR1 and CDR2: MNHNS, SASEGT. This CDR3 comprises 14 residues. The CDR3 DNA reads TGTGCCAGCAGTGTCGCGGGGAACACAGATACGCAGTATTTT. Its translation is CASSVAGNTDTQYF.

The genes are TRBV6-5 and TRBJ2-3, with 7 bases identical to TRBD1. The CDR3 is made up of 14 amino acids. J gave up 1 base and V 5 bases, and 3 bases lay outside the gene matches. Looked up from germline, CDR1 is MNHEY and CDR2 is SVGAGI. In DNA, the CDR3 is TGTGCCAGCAGTCCCGACAGGGGCACAGATACGCAGTATTTT. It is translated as CASSPDRGTDTQYF.

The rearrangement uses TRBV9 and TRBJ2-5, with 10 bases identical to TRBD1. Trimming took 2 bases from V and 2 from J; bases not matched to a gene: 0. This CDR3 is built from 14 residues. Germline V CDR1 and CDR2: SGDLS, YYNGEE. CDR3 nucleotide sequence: TGTGCCAGCAGCGTGGACAGGGGGCAAGAGACCCAGTACTTC. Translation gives CASSVDRGQETQYF.

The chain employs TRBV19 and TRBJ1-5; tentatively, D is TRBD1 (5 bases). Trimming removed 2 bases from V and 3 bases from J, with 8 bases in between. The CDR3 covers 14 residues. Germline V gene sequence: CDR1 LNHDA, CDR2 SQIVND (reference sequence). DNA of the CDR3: TGTGCCAGTAGTATACGCAGGGCCAATCAGCCCCAGCATTTT. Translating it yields CASSIRRANQPQHF.

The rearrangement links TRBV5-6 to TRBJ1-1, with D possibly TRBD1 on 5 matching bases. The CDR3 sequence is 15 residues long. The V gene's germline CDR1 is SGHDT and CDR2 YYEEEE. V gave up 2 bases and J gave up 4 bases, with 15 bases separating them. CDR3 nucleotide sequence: TGTGCCAGCAGCTTTTCATGGGGGGTGGGCACTGAAGCTTTCTTT. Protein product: CASSFSWGVGTEAFF.

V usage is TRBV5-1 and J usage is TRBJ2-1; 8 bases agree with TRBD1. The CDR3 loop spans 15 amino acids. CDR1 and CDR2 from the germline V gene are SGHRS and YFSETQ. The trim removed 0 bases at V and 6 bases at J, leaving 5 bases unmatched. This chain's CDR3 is CASSLAGQGGNEQFF. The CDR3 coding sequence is TGCGCCAGCAGCTTGGCCGGACAGGGTGGCAATGAGCAGTTCTTC.

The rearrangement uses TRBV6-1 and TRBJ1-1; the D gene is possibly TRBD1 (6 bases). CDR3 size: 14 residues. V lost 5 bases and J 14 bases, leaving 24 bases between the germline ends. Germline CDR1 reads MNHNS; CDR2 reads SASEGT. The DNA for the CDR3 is TGTGCCAGCAGTTCGTCCCGGGACCCTTCTCAGGGGTTCTTT. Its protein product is CASSSSRDPSQGFF.

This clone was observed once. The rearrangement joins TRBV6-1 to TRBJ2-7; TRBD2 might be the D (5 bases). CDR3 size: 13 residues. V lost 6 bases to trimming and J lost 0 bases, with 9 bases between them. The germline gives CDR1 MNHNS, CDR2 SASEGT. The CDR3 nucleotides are TGTGCCAGCAGGAGGGTGAGCTCCTACGAGCAGTACTTC. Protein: CASRRVSSYEQYF.

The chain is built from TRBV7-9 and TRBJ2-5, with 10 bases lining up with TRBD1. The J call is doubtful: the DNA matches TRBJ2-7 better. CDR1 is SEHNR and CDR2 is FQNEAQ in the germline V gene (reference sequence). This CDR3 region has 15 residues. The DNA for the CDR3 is TGTGCCAGCAGTTCAGGGACAGGGGCGGTTAACGAGCAGTACTTC. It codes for CASSSGTGAVNEQYF.

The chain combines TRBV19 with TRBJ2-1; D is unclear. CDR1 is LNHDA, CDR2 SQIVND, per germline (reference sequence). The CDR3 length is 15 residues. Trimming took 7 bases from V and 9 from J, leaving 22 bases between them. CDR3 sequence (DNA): TGTGCCAGTAACGCCAGGTCGGTTGGGCACCGTGAGCAGTTCTTC. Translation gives CASNARSVGHREQFF.

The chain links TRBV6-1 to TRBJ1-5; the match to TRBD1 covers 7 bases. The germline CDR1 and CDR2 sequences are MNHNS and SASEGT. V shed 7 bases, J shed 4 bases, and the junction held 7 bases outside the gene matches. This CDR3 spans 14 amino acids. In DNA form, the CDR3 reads TGTGCCAGCACCTGGGACAGCTCTAATCAGCCCCAGCATTTT. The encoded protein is CASTWDSSNQPQHF.

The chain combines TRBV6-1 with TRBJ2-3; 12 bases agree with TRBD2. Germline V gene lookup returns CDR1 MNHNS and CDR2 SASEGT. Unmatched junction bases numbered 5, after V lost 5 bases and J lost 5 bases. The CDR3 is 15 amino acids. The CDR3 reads CASSLRTSGKDTQYF. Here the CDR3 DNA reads TGTGCCAGCAGTTTACGGACTAGCGGGAAAGATACGCAGTATTTT.

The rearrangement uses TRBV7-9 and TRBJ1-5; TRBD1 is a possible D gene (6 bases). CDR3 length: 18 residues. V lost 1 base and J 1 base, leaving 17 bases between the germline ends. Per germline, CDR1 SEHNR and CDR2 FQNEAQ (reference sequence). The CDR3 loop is CASSLESEQGGSNQPQHF. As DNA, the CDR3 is TGTGCCAGCAGCTTAGAGTCCGAACAGGGTGGGAGCAATCAGCCCCAGCATTTT.

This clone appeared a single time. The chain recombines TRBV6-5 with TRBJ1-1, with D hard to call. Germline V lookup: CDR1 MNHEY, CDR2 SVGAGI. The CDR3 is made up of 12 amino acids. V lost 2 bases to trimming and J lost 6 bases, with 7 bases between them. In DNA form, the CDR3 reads TGTGCCAGCAGTTACCCAGGCGCTGAAGCTTTCTTT. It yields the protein CASSYPGAEAFF.

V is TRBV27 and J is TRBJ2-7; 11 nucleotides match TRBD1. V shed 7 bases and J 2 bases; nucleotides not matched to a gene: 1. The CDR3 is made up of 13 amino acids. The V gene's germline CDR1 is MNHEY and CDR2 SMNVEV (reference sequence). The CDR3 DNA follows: TGTGCCAGCACGGGACAGGGGGCCTACGAGCAGTACTTC. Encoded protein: CASTGQGAYEQYF.

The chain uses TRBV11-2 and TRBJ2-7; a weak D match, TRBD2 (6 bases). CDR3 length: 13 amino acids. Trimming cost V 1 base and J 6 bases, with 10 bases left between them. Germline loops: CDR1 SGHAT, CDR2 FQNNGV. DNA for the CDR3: TGTGCCAGCAGCTTAGGACTAGAGGGCGAGCAGTACTTC. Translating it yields CASSLGLEGEQYF.

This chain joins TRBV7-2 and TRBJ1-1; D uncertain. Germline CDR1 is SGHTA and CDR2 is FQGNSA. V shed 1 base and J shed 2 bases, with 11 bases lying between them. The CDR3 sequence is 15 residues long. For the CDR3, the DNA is TGTGCCAGCAGCTTAGGGAGTGCGATAAACACTGAAGCTTTCTTT. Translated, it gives CASSLGSAINTEAFF.

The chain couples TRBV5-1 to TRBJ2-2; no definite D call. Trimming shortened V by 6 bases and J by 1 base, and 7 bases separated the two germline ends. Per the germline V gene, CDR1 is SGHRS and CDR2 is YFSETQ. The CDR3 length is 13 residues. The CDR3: CASMRRNTGELFF. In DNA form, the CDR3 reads TGCGCCAGCATGCGGAGGAACACCGGGGAGCTGTTTTTT.

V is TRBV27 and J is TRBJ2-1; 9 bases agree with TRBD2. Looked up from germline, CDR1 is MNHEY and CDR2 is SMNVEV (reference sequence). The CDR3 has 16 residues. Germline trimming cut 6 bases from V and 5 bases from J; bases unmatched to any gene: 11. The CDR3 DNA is TGTGCCAGCAGGCGGGCCGGGCGGGGGGGACACAATGAGCAGTTCTTC. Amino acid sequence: CASRRAGRGGHNEQFF.

CDR3 coding DNA: TGTGCCAGCAGTATGGGACAGATCAATCAGCCCCAGCATTTT. Amino acids: CASSMGQINQPQHF. The chain links TRBV6-1 to TRBJ1-5; 7 positions match TRBD1. CDR3 length: 14 amino acids. J gave up 3 bases and V 5 bases, and 4 bases lay outside the gene matches. Germline lookup yields CDR1 MNHNS and CDR2 SASEGT.

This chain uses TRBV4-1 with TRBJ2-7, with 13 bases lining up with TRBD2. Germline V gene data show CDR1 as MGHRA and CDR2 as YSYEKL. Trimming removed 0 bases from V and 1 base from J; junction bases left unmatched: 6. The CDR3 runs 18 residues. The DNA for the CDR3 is TGCGCCAGCAGCCAAGAGACCCCGGGACTAGCGGGATCCTACGAGCAGTACTTC. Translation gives CASSQETPGLAGSYEQYF.